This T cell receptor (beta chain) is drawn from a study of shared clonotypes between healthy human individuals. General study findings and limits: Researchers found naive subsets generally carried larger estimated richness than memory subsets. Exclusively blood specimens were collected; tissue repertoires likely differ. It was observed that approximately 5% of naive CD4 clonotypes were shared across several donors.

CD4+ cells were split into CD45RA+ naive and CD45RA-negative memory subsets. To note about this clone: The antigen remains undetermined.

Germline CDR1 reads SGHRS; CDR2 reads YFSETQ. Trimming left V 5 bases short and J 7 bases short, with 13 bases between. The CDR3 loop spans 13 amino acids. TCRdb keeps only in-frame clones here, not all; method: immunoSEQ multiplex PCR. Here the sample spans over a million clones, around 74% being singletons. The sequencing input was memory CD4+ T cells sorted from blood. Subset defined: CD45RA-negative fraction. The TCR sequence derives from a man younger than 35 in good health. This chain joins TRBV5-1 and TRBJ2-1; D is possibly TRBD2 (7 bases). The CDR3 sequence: CASSGGGSNEQFF. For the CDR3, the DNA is TGCGCCAGCAGTGGCGGGGGCTCAAATGAGCAGTTCTTC.